The rows below give T cell receptor beta chains drawn from one sample of a study of long-term antiretroviral therapy in people with HIV. Produced via immunoSEQ multiplex PCR; TCRdb's table is partial and in-frame only. The sample lists approximately 41,000 clones, 65% to 90% seen once, with approximately 5.1% in the top ten. Sample: unsorted PBMCs, taken 1.5 years after starting antiretroviral therapy. These receptors were taken from a young man with HIV. The CDR3 runs from the conserved cysteine through the conserved F or W. A D gene is named only where the DNA matches it firmly. Clone sizes are given selectively: once, few, many, or a class where the clone is expanded.

clone size | J gene | V gene | D gene | CDR3 protein | CDR3 DNA
NA | TRBJ2-7 | TRBV4-3 | TRBD1 | CASSPRQGTYEQYF | TGCGCCAGCAGCCCACGACAGGGAACCTACGAGCAGTACTTC
NA | TRBJ1-4 | TRBV5-1 | TRBD1 | CASSLQGAGEKLFF | TGCGCCAGCAGCCTTCAGGGGGCCGGTGAAAAACTGTTTTTT
NA | TRBJ1-5 | TRBV28 | NA | CASSTGRVQPQHF | TGTGCCAGCAGTACCGGACGGGTTCAGCCCCAGCATTTT
NA | TRBJ2-7 | TRBV5-1 | NA | CASSLGEGEQYF | TGCGCCAGCAGCTTGGGCGAGGGCGAGCAGTACTTC
NA | TRBJ2-7 | TRBV4-1 | NA | CASSQVFYASYEQYF | TGCGCCAGCAGCCAAGTGTTCTATGCCTCCTACGAGCAGTACTTC
NA | TRBJ2-7 | TRBV5-3 | NA | CARSFPTGCGHEQYF | TGTGCCAGAAGCTTCCCCACAGGGTGTGGCCACGAGCAGTACTTC
few | TRBJ2-7 | TRBV30 | NA | CAWSQNVEQYF | TGTGCCTGGAGTCAAAACGTCGAGCAGTACTTC
NA | TRBJ2-1 | TRBV5-1 | NA | CASSKDTWSSYNEQFF | TGCGCCAGCAGCAAAGACACCTGGAGCTCCTACAATGAGCAGTTCTTC
medium-sized | TRBJ1-2 | TRBV11-2 | TRBD1 | CASSLGVTGGDGYTF | TGTGCCAGCAGCTTAGGGGTGACAGGGGGCGATGGCTACACCTTC
NA | TRBJ1-2 | TRBV25-1 | TRBD1 | CASSPGQGTIDYGYTF | TGTGCCAGCTCTCCGGGACAGGGGACCATTGACTATGGCTACACCTTC
once | TRBJ2-1 | TRBV7-9 | TRBD2 | CASSFWTSGKANEQFF | TGTGCCAGCAGCTTCTGGACTAGCGGGAAGGCGAATGAGCAGTTCTTC
few | TRBJ1-2 | TRBV4-3 | NA | CASSQDWEVGGYTF | TGCGCCAGCAGCCAAGACTGGGAAGTAGGTGGCTACACCTTC
NA | TRBJ2-7 | TRBV5-5 | NA | CASSPSSYEQYF | TGTGCCAGCAGCCCGTCGTCCTACGAGCAGTACTTC
NA | TRBJ2-7 | TRBV4-3 | NA | CASSQDFMAEQYF | TGCGCCAGCAGCCAAGATTTTATGGCCGAGCAGTACTTC
NA | TRBJ2-7 | TRBV28 | NA | CASKGHPAGEQYF | TGTGCCAGCAAAGGACACCCAGCGGGTGAGCAGTACTTC
NA | TRBJ1-2 | TRBV19 | NA | CASNLDGDYGYTF | TGTGCCAGTAACCTGGACGGGGACTATGGCTACACCTTC
NA | TRBJ1-2 | TRBV7-9 | TRBD1 | CASSTDRGHGYTF | TGTGCCAGCAGCACGGACAGGGGACATGGCTACACCTTC
once | TRBJ2-5 | TRBV19 | TRBD1 | CASSMGQGVAETQYF | TGTGCCAGTAGTATGGGACAGGGGGTGGCAGAGACCCAGTACTTC
NA | TRBJ2-2 | TRBV2 | NA | CASTYGEMGELFF | TGTGCCAGCACCTACGGTGAGATGGGGGAGCTGTTTTTT
NA | TRBJ1-5 | TRBV19 | NA | CASSMRYSNQPQHF | TGTGCCAGTAGTATGCGCTATAGCAATCAGCCCCAGCATTTT